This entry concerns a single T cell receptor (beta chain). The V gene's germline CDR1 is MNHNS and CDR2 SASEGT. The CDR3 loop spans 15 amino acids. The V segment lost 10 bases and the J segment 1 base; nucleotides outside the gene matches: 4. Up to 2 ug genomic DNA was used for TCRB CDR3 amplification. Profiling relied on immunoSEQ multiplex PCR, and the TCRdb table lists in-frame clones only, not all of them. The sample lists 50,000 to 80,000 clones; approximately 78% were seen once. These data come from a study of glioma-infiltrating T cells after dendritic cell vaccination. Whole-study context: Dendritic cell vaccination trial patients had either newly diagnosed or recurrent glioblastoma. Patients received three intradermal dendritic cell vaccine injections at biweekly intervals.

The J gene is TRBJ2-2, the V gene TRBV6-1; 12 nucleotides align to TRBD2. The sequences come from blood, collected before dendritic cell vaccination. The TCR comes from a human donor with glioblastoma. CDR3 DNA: TGTGCCACTGGACTAGCGGGGATGAACACCGGGGAGCTGTTTTTT. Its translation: CATGLAGMNTGELFF.